The 9 T cell receptor beta chains below were found in one sample sequenced in a study of blood T cells in healthy people across ages. Alongside a J-beta primer mix, a sample-barcoded 5' primer served in a second PCR lasting roughly 7 to 11 cycles. Each CDR3 protein is one row after TCRdb ran MiXCR on the 5' RACE reads. The profile shows about a million distinct CDR3 sequences, approximately 49% of them singletons. Sequencing was performed on blood. These receptors originate from a man in his thirties or forties in good health.

The CDR3: CASSPPRGPYEQYF. For the CDR3, the DNA is TGTGCCAGCAGCCCTCCCCGGGGCCCCTACGAGCAGTACTTC. The V and J genes are TRBV9 and TRBJ2-7, with D perhaps given as TRBD1 or TRBD2 (5 bases each). CDR1 is SGDLS, CDR2 YYNGEE, per germline. V was clipped by 4 bases and J by 2 bases, with 13 bases between them. The CDR3 has 14 residues.

The chain joins TRBV7-9 to TRBJ2-3; a weak D match, TRBD1 (6 bases). V lost 8 bases to trimming and J lost 5 bases, with 8 bases between them. There are 11 residues in the CDR3. Germline V gene data show CDR1 as SEHNR and CDR2 as FQNEAQ (reference sequence). The CDR3 coding sequence is TGTGCCAGCTGGGGGCGAGATACGCAGTATTTT. Its translation: CASWGRDTQYF.

The genes are TRBV11-2 and TRBJ2-5; D remains ambiguous. V gave up 7 bases and J gave up 7 bases, with 16 bases separating them. CDR1 and CDR2 from the germline V gene are SGHAT and FQNNGV. This CDR3 is built from 13 residues. The DNA for the CDR3 is TGTGCCAGCAACCCACAAACGTTGGGGACCCAGTACTTC. Its translation: CASNPQTLGTQYF.

The chain couples TRBV4-1 to TRBJ2-7, with TRBD2 identical over 8 bases. Trimming cost V 0 bases and J 3 bases; bases outside gene matches: 4. In germline, CDR1 is MGHRA, CDR2 YSYEKL. This CDR3 is built from 15 residues. This chain's CDR3 is CASSQEARGVYEQYF. The CDR3 bases are TGCGCCAGCAGCCAAGAGGCGCGGGGGGTCTACGAGCAGTACTTC.

The V gene is TRBV20-1, the J gene TRBJ2-3; TRBD1 matches 7 bases. The CDR3 extends over 10 amino acids. J was trimmed by 10 bases and V by 5 bases; bases with no gene match: 3. Per the germline V gene, CDR1 is DFQATT and CDR2 is SNEGSKA (reference sequence). Here the CDR3 DNA reads TGCAGTGCTCGGGACAGTGCGCAGTATTTT. This translates into CSARDSAQYF.

The CDR3 nucleotides are TGTGCCAGCAGCCAAGCTGCCCGACAGGGGATCTACAATGAGCAGTTCTTC. Protein: CASSQAARQGIYNEQFF. The chain carries TRBV3-1 and TRBJ2-1; TRBD1 matches at 8 bases. The CDR3 has 17 amino acids. J gave up 3 bases and V 1 base, and 8 bases lay outside the gene matches. Germline CDR1 LGHDT, CDR2 YNNKEL (reference sequence).

V is TRBV3-1 and J is TRBJ2-1, with 8 bases identical to TRBD2. The ends lost 0 bases at V and 7 bases at J; junction bases unmatched: 8. CDR1 and CDR2 from the germline V gene are LGHDT and YNNKEL (reference sequence). This CDR3 is 16 amino acids long. DNA of the CDR3: TGTGCCAGCAGCCAAGATCAAGCGGGGGCTGGGAATGAGCAGTTCTTC. Translation gives CASSQDQAGAGNEQFF.

This clonotype was seen a handful of times. The chain carries TRBV11-1 and TRBJ2-4; maybe TRBD2 (5 bases). Germline V CDR1 and CDR2: SGHAT, FQDESV (reference sequence). Trimming pared 8 bases from V and 7 bases from J, leaving 21 bases between. The CDR3 length is 15 residues. CDR3 sequence (DNA): TGTGCCAGCGGGCCGGTTGGACTTCCCGGGAACATTCAGTACTTC. Its protein is CASGPVGLPGNIQYF.

In nucleotides, the CDR3 is TGTGCCAGCAGCCAAGATCGCGGTGCGCACAGATACGCGTATTTT. It yields the protein CASSQDRGAHRYAYF. V usage is TRBV3-1 and J usage is TRBJ2-3, with D uncertain. The CDR3 covers 15 residues. Germline CDR1 LGHDT, CDR2 YNNKEL (reference sequence). V was pared by 0 bases and J by 14 bases, with 21 bases between.